This T cell receptor beta chain emerged from a study of CD8+CD57+ T cells in acquired aplastic anemia. At the level of the study: Roughly 3 ug was the average amount of DNA from sorted CD4+ and CD8+ cells.

V lost 4 bases to trimming and J lost 2 bases; unmatched junction nucleotides: 14. CDR3 length equals 19 residues. Germline CDR1 reads LGHNA; CDR2 reads YNFKEQ. TCR beta VDJ combinations and CDR3 sequences were profiled from genomic DNA. TCRdb processed the reads anew with MiXCR; each CDR3 protein has one entry. The table includes fewer than 200,000 distinct CDR3 sequences, around 50% detected once. This clonotype showed up many times. By flow cytometry, patients selected for sequencing had shown an expansion of CD8+CD57+ cells. The patients, all of them, had severe acquired aplastic anemia. All patients were therapy-naive when blood was sampled.

This receptor was identified in a human donor with aplastic anemia. Sequencing input: sorted CD4+, CD8+, or CD8+CD57+ T cells (not recorded which) from PBMCs. The rearrangement links TRBV4-2 to TRBJ1-6; 7 bases agree with TRBD1. CDR3: CASSREPQQGFTYNSPLHF. In DNA, the CDR3 is TGTGCCAGCAGCCGAGAGCCTCAACAGGGGTTTACCTATAATTCACCCCTCCACTTT.